This TCR beta chain was sequenced during a study of shared clonotypes between healthy human individuals (dated by TCRdb to 2019 to 2021). Study-level background: A couple of women and a few men aged 18 to 49 years were included in the cohort. Between about 0.8 and 9.5 billion PBMCs per donor were obtained by leukapheresis. Per donor, three plates each were used for CD4 naive and CD4 memory, two for CD8 naive, and one for CD8 memory. Blood TCR repertoires of four to six healthy adults were deeply sequenced to estimate repertoire size and the extent of clonotype sharing between individuals. Libraries were prepared and TCR repertoires were sequenced by different laboratories using diverse techniques, in order to increase sequencing depth and limit assay-specific biases. Overall study outcomes, separate from this receptor: Sharing across a few donors was observed for approximately 5% of naive CD4, 3% to 3.5% of naive CD8, 2% to 2.5% of memory CD4, and 0.4% of memory CD8 clonotypes. Naive subsets generally had larger estimated clonotype richness than memory subsets did. Pairwise subsampling indicated that sequencing depth was expected to affect the degree of clonotype sharing among donors. Compared with non-shared clonotypes, clonotypes shared by all four sorted-subset donors had higher generation probabilities. Because the study included only a small number of donors, the genetic and exposure-history diversity represented was limited. Rarefaction of sorted-subset datasets indicated incomplete sequencing despite the large sequencing depth. Sampling was restricted to blood, and TCR repertoires in tissues likely differ from the TCR repertoires found in blood.

Donors were healthy HIV-negative adults with no recently reported acute infections or vaccinations. Only Caucasian adults living in Nashville, Tennessee, USA were represented among the donors. CD4+ T cells were enriched by magnetic negative selection; naive cells were then positively selected on CD45RA, and the negative fraction formed the memory subset. After blood collection by leukapheresis, PBMCs were isolated using Ficoll-Histopaque density gradient centrifugation and then cryopreserved in the vapor phase of liquid nitrogen. Analytical flow cytometry was used to check the purity and quantity of every magnetically sorted T cell population. Genomic DNA was isolated from every sorted fraction and measured by UV absorbance on a Nanodrop 2000c. Germline trimming amounts to 4 bases on V and 2 bases on J, with 7 as the count of junction bases outside the gene matches. From its cysteine to its phenylalanine, the CDR3 spans 16 amino acids. The read is trimmed to its CDR3 DNA, 48 bases read in frame from base 1. The CDR1 and CDR2 encoded by the germline V gene are MDHEN and SYDVKM.

Using the deep immunoSEQ assay, TCR CDR3 regions were amplified from genomic DNA by multiplex PCR. Extracted genomic DNA from each cell subset was distributed evenly across all wells of several immunoSEQ 96-well plates, and each plate was treated as a replicate. For sorted subsets, roughly 200 ng of genomic DNA, equivalent to tens of thousands of T cell genomes, went into each replicate PCR. The purified libraries were quantified using a Qubit 3.0 fluorometer, sized with a Bioanalyzer 2100, and then quantified again using the KAPA Library Quantification kit. Each immunoSEQ 96-well plate was sequenced on its own single-read 150-cycle Illumina NextSeq 550 flow cell. Concerning the study's data processing: The immunoSEQ output contained only junctional sequences without quality scores, so filtering could not match that applied to full-length reads. To assign V/J genes and CDR3, sequences were annotated using PyIR, a Python wrapper for IgBLAST v1.9, with IMGT germline references. Reads were removed for weak V/J assignments (E-value above 1e-6), missing CDR3, stop codons, out-of-frame junctions, or ambiguous translated residues. V3J clonotypes were defined by identical inferred V gene, J gene, and CDR3 amino acid sequence. The percentage overlap between two repertoires was calculated by dividing the number of shared unique clonotypes by the size of the smaller repertoire. RTK rarefaction, the Chao1 estimator, and Recon v2.1 estimates of unobserved clonotypes were used to assess repertoire richness. For all TCRbeta clonotypes obtained by the gDNA method from a handful of donors, generation probabilities were computed with OLGA. Held by TCRdb, this immuneACCESS table contains in-frame sequences only and omits some clones. Under half of the omission traces to an unresolved V gene where checked; the cause of the rest is unknown. The DNA gave D and trimming, while V, J and clone size come from that table. The sample includes over 1.5 million clones, with 95% to 99% observed a single time. The ten largest make up roughly 0.45% of the sample.

With regard to this clone: Its antigen is unknown. No much larger clone is present one base from it, and per-base qualities are unavailable.

This chain is built from TRBV28 and TRBJ2-1; 8 nucleotides in the junction match TRBD2. This clonotype was obtained from a man aged 25-45 years in good health. Sequences were obtained from naive CD4+ T cells sorted from blood. What the cell subset or site label conveys for this sample: CD45RA+ positively selected. The CDR3 region reads CASSSTSGPTYNEQFF. The nucleotides read TGTGCCAGCAGTTCCACTAGCGGACCAACCTACAATGAGCAGTTCTTC.